A selection of T cell receptor beta chains follows, all from one sample in a study of blood T cell repertoires in COVID-19. The method was immunoSEQ multiplex PCR; TCRdb's version includes in-frame clones alone and lacks a portion of them. The sample records roughly 370,000 clones, roughly 89% being singletons. Sequenced: PBMCs or T cells enriched from blood (not recorded which). The receptors stem from a woman aged 45-60 years who had recovered from COVID-19. The CDR3 runs from the conserved cysteine through the conserved F or W. The order of the fields is CDR3 DNA, CDR3 protein, CDR3 length, clone size, V gene, J gene, D gene. The D gene is left open where the match is weak. Only part of the rows carry a size: once, few, many, or a class if the clone is expanded.

CDR3nt: TGTGCCAGCAGCCCTACACGTCGGGGACAGGGGTCCTACGAGCAGTACTTC
CDR3aa: CASSPTRRGQGSYEQYF
len: 17
abundance: once
v_gene: TRBV7-9
j_gene: TRBJ2-7
d_gene: TRBD1

CDR3nt: TGTGCCAGTTCTGGGCAGCCCACAGATACGCAGTATTTT
CDR3aa: CASSGQPTDTQYF
len: 13
abundance: NA
v_gene: TRBV28
j_gene: TRBJ2-3
d_gene: NA

CDR3nt: TGTGCCAGCAGCCTGTTTATAGGGGGCGTCGAAGCTTTCTTT
CDR3aa: CASSLFIGGVEAFF
len: 14
abundance: NA
v_gene: TRBV7-8
j_gene: TRBJ1-1
d_gene: TRBD1

CDR3nt: TGTGCCAGTAGTCTCCAGACAGGGCTGACCACTGAAGCTTTCTTT
CDR3aa: CASSLQTGLTTEAFF
len: 15
abundance: NA
v_gene: TRBV19
j_gene: TRBJ1-1
d_gene: TRBD1

CDR3nt: TGCGCCAGCAGCCAAGAACCAGTAAACACTGAAGCTTTCTTT
CDR3aa: CASSQEPVNTEAFF
len: 14
abundance: NA
v_gene: TRBV4-3
j_gene: TRBJ1-1
d_gene: NA

CDR3nt: TGTGCCAGCAGTTTGGTGAGGAGGACCGGGGAGCTGTTTTTT
CDR3aa: CASSLVRRTGELFF
len: 14
abundance: NA
v_gene: TRBV27
j_gene: TRBJ2-2
d_gene: NA

CDR3nt: TGTGCCAGCAGCCAAGACGGGGGGGCCCCTGGAAACACCATATATTTT
CDR3aa: CASSQDGGAPGNTIYF
len: 16
abundance: NA
v_gene: TRBV4-2
j_gene: TRBJ1-3
d_gene: NA

CDR3nt: TGTGCCAGTAGTATCCCCGGGACAGGAGGTATGAACACTGAAGCTTTCTTT
CDR3aa: CASSIPGTGGMNTEAFF
len: 17
abundance: NA
v_gene: TRBV19
j_gene: TRBJ1-1
d_gene: TRBD1

CDR3nt: TGTGCCAGCAGCTTAGCTGTCTGGGCTTCACCCCTCCACTTT
CDR3aa: CASSLAVWASPLHF
len: 14
abundance: once
v_gene: TRBV7-6
j_gene: TRBJ1-6
d_gene: NA

CDR3nt: TGTGCCAGCAGCACGGGACGGGGGAGTCCTGGGGCCAACGTCCTGACTTTC
CDR3aa: CASSTGRGSPGANVLTF
len: 17
abundance: NA
v_gene: TRBV5-6
j_gene: TRBJ2-6
d_gene: NA

CDR3nt: TGTGCCAGCAGCTTGGTCGGACAGGCAGGCTACAATGAGCAGTTCTTC
CDR3aa: CASSLVGQAGYNEQFF
len: 16
abundance: NA
v_gene: TRBV5-4
j_gene: TRBJ2-1
d_gene: TRBD1

CDR3nt: TGTGCCAGCAGTTCGGCTATTTGGAGCTACGAGCAGTACTTC
CDR3aa: CASSSAIWSYEQYF
len: 14
abundance: NA
v_gene: TRBV27
j_gene: TRBJ2-7
d_gene: NA

CDR3nt: TGTGCCAGCAGCAAATCCTGGACAGATGGCTACACCTTC
CDR3aa: CASSKSWTDGYTF
len: 13
abundance: NA
v_gene: TRBV21-1
j_gene: TRBJ1-2
d_gene: NA

CDR3nt: TGTGCCAGCAGTTCCACCGGGAAGGGAGGCTACACCTTC
CDR3aa: CASSSTGKGGYTF
len: 13
abundance: NA
v_gene: TRBV28
j_gene: TRBJ1-2
d_gene: NA

CDR3nt: TGTGCCATCAGTGAGGGGCAGGAGAACACTGAAGCTTTCTTT
CDR3aa: CAISEGQENTEAFF
len: 14
abundance: NA
v_gene: TRBV10-3
j_gene: TRBJ1-1
d_gene: NA

CDR3nt: TGTGCCAGCAGCCTCAATTTAGATACGCAGTATTTT
CDR3aa: CASSLNLDTQYF
len: 12
abundance: NA
v_gene: TRBV7-8
j_gene: TRBJ2-3
d_gene: NA

CDR3nt: TGTGCCAGCAGCCAAGGCGGGGCAGGGCCAGCCGAAAAACTGTTTTTT
CDR3aa: CASSQGGAGPAEKLFF
len: 16
abundance: NA
v_gene: TRBV3-1/TRBV3-2
j_gene: TRBJ1-4
d_gene: NA

CDR3nt: TGTGCCAGCTCTCCAGGGGGACTTTCGGGAAACACCATATATTTT
CDR3aa: CASSPGGLSGNTIYF
len: 15
abundance: NA
v_gene: TRBV18
j_gene: TRBJ1-3
d_gene: TRBD1

CDR3nt: TGTGCCAGCAGCCGACAGGACCTCGCGCAGTATTTT
CDR3aa: CASSRQDLAQYF
len: 12
abundance: NA
v_gene: TRBV12-3/TRBV12-4
j_gene: TRBJ2-3
d_gene: NA

CDR3nt: TGTGCCAGCAGGGCGACAGGGGCATTCTACGAGCAGTACTTC
CDR3aa: CASRATGAFYEQYF
len: 14
abundance: NA
v_gene: TRBV28
j_gene: TRBJ2-7
d_gene: TRBD1